These 27 T cell receptor beta chains share one sample of origin, sequenced in a study of cytomegalovirus exposure and HLA in healthy donors. This PCR relied on a set of 60 Vbeta primers and 13 Jbeta primers. Sequencing used immunoSEQ multiplex PCR; TCRdb keeps in-frame clones, though not all of them. The sample has about 150,000 clones; over 65% are singletons. The sequenced sample consisted of PBMCs. All receptors derive from a young man in good health and CMV-seronegative.

The chain uses TRBV27 and TRBJ2-3, with 8 nucleotides matching TRBD2. This CDR3 region has 15 residues. CDR1 is MNHEY and CDR2 is SMNVEV in the germline V gene (reference sequence). The ends lost 3 bases at V and 7 bases at J; junction bases unmatched: 9. In DNA, the CDR3 is TGTGCCAGCAGTTTGAGCGGGGGCCTCACCAATACGCAGTATTTT. Translating it yields CASSLSGGLTNTQYF.

The V and J genes are TRBV29-1 and TRBJ2-3, with TRBD1 matching over 8 bases. CDR1 and CDR2 from the germline V gene are SQVTM and ANQGSEA. The CDR3 length is 14 residues. Unmatched junction bases numbered 6, after V lost 6 bases and J lost 1 base. CDR3 protein: CSVKDREGTDTQYF. The CDR3 DNA sequence: TGCAGCGTCAAGGACAGGGAGGGCACAGATACGCAGTATTTT.

The genes are TRBV6-5 and TRBJ2-3; TRBD2 matches at 7 bases. Trimming took 0 bases from V and 3 from J; bases not matched to a gene: 0. The CDR3 length is 14 residues. Looked up from germline, CDR1 is MNHEY and CDR2 is SVGAGI. The CDR3 protein is CASSYSGGTDTQYF. The CDR3 DNA reads TGTGCCAGCAGTTACTCGGGGGGGACAGATACGCAGTATTTT.

The rearrangement uses TRBV10-3 and TRBJ2-7; 13 bases agree with TRBD2. The germline V gene encodes CDR1 ENHRY and CDR2 SYGVKD. V was clipped by 10 bases and J by 4 bases; unmatched bases: 4. This CDR3 is built from 13 residues. CDR3 protein: CASTSGGGYEQYF. The CDR3 coding sequence is TGTGCCAGTACTAGCGGGGGGGGTTACGAGCAGTACTTC.

J is TRBJ1-1 and V is TRBV7-6; a weak D match, TRBD1 (6 bases). CDR3 size: 13 residues. Deletions cut 5 bases from V and 4 bases from J, with 11 bases between. Germline V CDR1 and CDR2: SGHVS, FNYEAQ. This chain's CDR3 is CASSPGERTEAFF. In DNA, the CDR3 is TGTGCCAGCAGCCCAGGGGAACGCACTGAAGCTTTCTTT.

The chain is built from TRBV27 and TRBJ2-2, with D uncertain. Trimming removed 3 bases from V and 5 bases from J, with 13 bases in between. The germline gives CDR1 MNHEY, CDR2 SMNVEV (reference sequence). This CDR3 has 15 residues. The DNA of the CDR3 is TGTGCCAGCAGTTTTTTTAGTCGAGGTACCGGGGAGCTGTTTTTT. Encoded protein: CASSFFSRGTGELFF.

The chain employs TRBV19 and TRBJ1-5, with 12 nucleotides matching TRBD1. Losses at the gene ends were 4 bases for V and 7 bases for J; bases not matched to a gene: 2. The CDR3 covers 14 residues. The germline V gene encodes CDR1 LNHDA and CDR2 SQIVND (reference sequence). CDR3 region: CASSRDRGLQPQHF. The DNA for the CDR3 is TGTGCCAGTAGTAGGGACAGGGGGCTGCAGCCCCAGCATTTT.

This chain uses TRBV5-4 with TRBJ2-7; TRBD1 is a possible D gene (5 bases). This CDR3 contains 14 residues. Germline V gene sequence: CDR1 SGHNT, CDR2 YYREEE (reference sequence). Deletions cut 2 bases from V and 4 bases from J, with 13 bases between. The CDR3, as DNA: TGTGCCAGCAGCTTTGGTGCAGGGAAGTACGAGCAGTACTTC. It codes for CASSFGAGKYEQYF. The whole variable domain, filled in from reference TRBV5-4 and TRBJ2-7, reads ETGVTQSPTHLIKTRGQQVTLRCSSQSGHNTVSWYQQALGQGPQFIFQYYREEENGRGNFPPRFSGLQFPNYSSELNVNALELDDSALYLCASSFGAGKYEQYFGPGTRLTVT.

The V and J genes are TRBV19 and TRBJ1-5, with unresolved D. Per germline, CDR1 LNHDA and CDR2 SQIVND (reference sequence). This CDR3 spans 16 amino acids. Deletions cut 7 bases from V and 0 bases from J, with 16 bases between. The CDR3 DNA sequence: TGTGCCAGTACCCCCGATAGGGAGCTTAGCAATCAGCCCCAGCATTTT. It translates to CASTPDRELSNQPQHF.

This chain links TRBV9 with TRBJ2-3; 9 bases match TRBD2. The V and J ends lost 4 bases and 2 bases, in that order; junction bases with no gene match: 5. Germline CDR1 and CDR2: SGDLS and YYNGEE. The CDR3 contains 15 residues. The CDR3 here is CASSPSGASTDTQYF. In DNA, the CDR3 is TGTGCCAGCAGCCCTAGCGGGGCCTCCACAGATACGCAGTATTTT.

V gene TRBV15 combines with J gene TRBJ2-5; no clear D gene. The V end was cut by 0 bases, the J end by 2 bases, with 7 bases between. The CDR3 has 14 amino acids. Germline V gene data show CDR1 as LNHNV and CDR2 as YYDKDF (reference sequence). Here the CDR3 DNA reads TGTGCCACCAGCAGAGATCAGATTCAAGAGACCCAGTACTTC. The encoded protein is CATSRDQIQETQYF.

This clone came up a few times. The chain employs TRBV4-3 and TRBJ2-3, with D maybe TRBD1 (5 bases). Trimming pared 0 bases from V and 7 bases from J, leaving 8 bases between. Germline-derived CDR1 and CDR2 are LGHNA and YSLEER. The CDR3 totals 13 residues. The CDR3 region is CASSQDRGNTQYF. The CDR3 region has the DNA TGCGCCAGCAGCCAAGATAGGGGAAATACGCAGTATTTT.

The chain uses TRBV27 and TRBJ2-5; D is perhaps TRBD2 (5 bases). Trimming pared 10 bases from V and 1 base from J, leaving 13 bases between. Germline V CDR1 and CDR2: MNHEY, SMNVEV (reference sequence). The CDR3 has 13 amino acids. CDR3 protein: CATRAGFQETQYF. The DNA of the CDR3 is TGTGCCACCCGCGCGGGTTTCCAAGAGACCCAGTACTTC.

V is TRBV6-5 and J is TRBJ1-4, with TRBD1 as a possible D gene (5 bases). The germline V gene encodes CDR1 MNHEY and CDR2 SVGAGI. The CDR3 runs to 15 residues. Trimming pared 8 bases from V and 0 bases from J, leaving 13 bases between. The CDR3 protein is CASRPAGTTNEKLFF. CDR3 DNA: TGTGCCAGCCGTCCAGCAGGGACAACTAATGAAAAACTGTTTTTT.

A single count supports this clone. The rearrangement links TRBV7-8 to TRBJ2-2, with a possible D match to TRBD1 (5 bases). The length of the CDR3 is 16 residues. In germline, CDR1 is SGHVS, CDR2 FQNEAQ. V lost 5 bases to trimming and J lost 0 bases, with 13 bases between them. CDR3 region: CASSPTQGTNTGELFF. The CDR3 DNA follows: TGTGCCAGCAGCCCCACCCAGGGAACGAACACCGGGGAGCTGTTTTTT.

Concerning this clone itself: Other DNA sequences from this sample encode an identical CDR3 as well. The DNA of the CDR3 is TGTGCCAGCAGCTTGGCCAGCTACGAGCAGTACTTC. Translated, it gives CASSLASYEQYF. The V call is TRBV5-6, the J call TRBJ2-7; no firm D call. The CDR3 is 12 amino acids. V lost 0 bases and J 3 bases, leaving 4 bases between the germline ends. The V gene's germline CDR1 is SGHDT and CDR2 YYEEEE.

CDR3 loop: CASSSTSGGADTQYF. CDR3 DNA sequence: TGCGCCAGCAGCTCCACTAGCGGGGGGGCAGATACGCAGTATTTT. The gene calls are TRBV5-1 and TRBJ2-3; 13 bases line up with TRBD2. The CDR3 totals 15 residues. Unmatched junction bases numbered 2, after V lost 3 bases and J lost 4 bases. Germline V gene sequence: CDR1 SGHRS, CDR2 YFSETQ.

The chain combines TRBV6-1 with TRBJ2-3; D gene ambiguous. From germline, CDR1 is MNHNS and CDR2 SASEGT. The CDR3 covers 15 residues. V was trimmed by 0 bases and J by 0 bases, leaving 7 bases between them. CDR3 in DNA: TGTGCCAGCAGTGAAGCGGGCGTCAGCACAGATACGCAGTATTTT. It codes for CASSEAGVSTDTQYF.

The rearrangement uses TRBV28 and TRBJ1-1; D unresolved. Germline CDR1 MDHEN, CDR2 SYDVKM. The CDR3 loop spans 14 amino acids. Trimming removed 6 bases from V and 5 bases from J, with 16 bases in between. CDR3 in DNA: TGTGCCAGCAGCAAGCACGGAGGTAAAACTGAAGCTTTCTTT. This sequence encodes CASSKHGGKTEAFF.

The chain combines TRBV4-3 with TRBJ1-6, with 9 bases aligning to TRBD1. The CDR3 sequence is 18 residues long. Germline trimming cut 0 bases from V and 8 bases from J; bases unmatched to any gene: 11. Germline-derived CDR1 and CDR2 are LGHNA and YSLEER. CDR3 loop: CASSQEPNRGRIHSPLHF. The CDR3 DNA is TGCGCCAGCAGCCAAGAACCTAACAGGGGGCGCATCCATTCACCCCTCCACTTT.

This clone showed up just once. The chain employs TRBV5-1 and TRBJ1-1; TRBD1 aligns across 9 bases. The CDR3 sequence is 14 residues long. V lost 3 bases to trimming and J lost 4 bases; unmatched junction nucleotides: 4. The V gene's germline CDR1 is SGHRS and CDR2 YFSETQ. This CDR3 reads CASSSDRGFTEAFF. CDR3 bases: TGCGCCAGCAGCTCGGACAGGGGTTTCACTGAAGCTTTCTTT. The variable domain in full, completed from reference TRBV5-1 and TRBJ1-1, reads KAGVTQTPRYLIKTRGQQVTLSCSPISGHRSVSWYQQTPGQGLQFLFEYFSETQRNKGNFPGRFSGRQFSNSRSEMNVSTLELGDSALYLCASSSDRGFTEAFFGQGTRLTVV.

The chain is built from TRBV11-1 and TRBJ1-1; D gene unclear. V lost 2 bases and J 0 bases, leaving 13 bases between the germline ends. The CDR3 sequence is 16 residues long. The V gene's germline CDR1 is SGHAT and CDR2 FQDESV (reference sequence). The CDR3 region has the DNA TGTGCCAGCAGCTTAAAAGTTTTACTTATGAACACTGAAGCTTTCTTT. This codes for CASSLKVLLMNTEAFF.

The chain links TRBV7-7 to TRBJ2-7; the D gene is possibly TRBD1 (6 bases). The CDR3 is 13 amino acids. V shed 5 bases and J shed 2 bases, with 10 bases lying between them. Germline V lookup: CDR1 SSHAT, CDR2 FNYEAQ (reference sequence). CDR3 amino acids: CASSPTGPYEQYF. The CDR3 DNA reads TGTGCCAGCAGCCCGACAGGTCCCTACGAGCAGTACTTC.

The count of this clone is one. The genes are TRBV28 and TRBJ2-7; the D gene is possibly TRBD2 (6 bases). CDR3 length: 15 residues. Germline V gene sequence: CDR1 MDHEN, CDR2 SYDVKM. V shed 6 bases and J shed 4 bases, with 19 bases lying between them. DNA of the CDR3: TGTGCCAGCAGGGATACCGGGACTGAGAATTACGAGCAGTACTTC. Encoded protein: CASRDTGTENYEQYF.

The genes are TRBV27 and TRBJ1-1; 8 positions match TRBD1. V was pared by 6 bases and J by 1 base, with 4 bases of the junction left unmatched. The germline V gene has CDR1 MNHEY and CDR2 SMNVEV (reference sequence). This CDR3 spans 14 amino acids. The CDR3, as DNA: TGTGCCAGCAGGTACAGGGGGTCGAACACTGAAGCTTTCTTT. Its translation: CASRYRGSNTEAFF.

The chain has TRBV18 and TRBJ2-7; D may be TRBD1 (5 bases). Germline CDR1 and CDR2: KGHSH and LQKENI. The CDR3 loop spans 14 amino acids. Trimming removed 2 bases at V and 1 base at J, with 9 bases between. In nucleotides, the CDR3 is TGTGCCAGCTCACCAAGGGGAAATTCCTACGAGCAGTACTTC. The encoded protein is CASSPRGNSYEQYF.

V and J are TRBV5-4 and TRBJ2-6, with a weak D call TRBD1 (5 bases). The CDR3 is 16 amino acids. Germline lookup yields CDR1 SGHNT and CDR2 YYREEE (reference sequence). Trimming cost V 0 bases and J 0 bases, with 7 bases left between them. CDR3 sequence: CASSLEGNSGANVLTF. CDR3 bases: TGTGCCAGCAGCTTGGAGGGGAACTCTGGGGCCAACGTCCTGACTTTC. Variable domain in full (rest from reference TRBV5-4 and TRBJ2-6): ETGVTQSPTHLIKTRGQQVTLRCSSQSGHNTVSWYQQALGQGPQFIFQYYREEENGRGNFPPRFSGLQFPNYSSELNVNALELDDSALYLCASSLEGNSGANVLTFGAGSRLTVL.